This is a list of T cell receptor beta chains from one sample in a study of T cell clones after liver transplantation. The method was immunoSEQ multiplex PCR; TCRdb's version includes in-frame clones alone and lacks a portion of them. Counted here are tens of thousands of clones, about 70% occurring once; the ten biggest clones make up approximately 16%. This specimen was CD4+ T cells from blood, taken before liver transplant. All receptors derive from a human donor who received a liver transplant. Both conserved end residues are part of each CDR3. The D gene is left open where the match is weak. Size is stated for part of the rows, as once, few or many counts, or as a class when the clone is expanded.

V,length,size,J,D,CDR3,DNA
TRBV6-1,15,-,TRBJ1-1,TRBD1,CASSGPGTGSTEAFF,TGTGCCAGCAGTGGTCCCGGGACAGGGTCCACTGAAGCTTTCTTT
TRBV30,12,once,TRBJ2-3,-,CAWSPGTDTQYF,TGTGCCTGGAGCCCCGGCACAGATACGCAGTATTTT
TRBV5-1,17,few,TRBJ2-3,TRBD1,CASSLRGQGYSTDTQYF,TGCGCCAGCAGCCTGAGGGGACAGGGATATAGCACAGATACGCAGTATTTT
TRBV7-9,11,-,TRBJ1-1,TRBD1,CASSPQGATFF,TGTGCCAGCAGCCCCCAGGGGGCGACTTTCTTT
TRBV6-6,15,-,TRBJ2-7,TRBD1,CASSDSGTGVHEQYF,TGTGCCAGCAGCGATTCCGGGACAGGGGTCCACGAGCAGTACTTC
TRBV15,16,few,TRBJ2-2,TRBD2,CATSREAGGNTGELFF,TGTGCCACCAGCAGGGAAGCGGGGGGGAACACCGGGGAGCTGTTTTTT
TRBV2,16,-,TRBJ2-7,TRBD1,CASRTPGTGGVHEQYF,TGTGCCAGCAGAACTCCCGGGACAGGGGGCGTCCACGAGCAGTACTTC
TRBV6-1,17,-,TRBJ1-4,-,CASSEGGAGEIGEKLFF,TGTGCCAGCAGTGAAGGAGGGGCAGGGGAGATCGGTGAAAAACTGTTTTTT
TRBV7-2,14,-,TRBJ2-5,TRBD1,CASSPGTVRETQYF,TGTGCCAGCAGCCCAGGGACAGTGCGAGAGACCCAGTACTTC
TRBV30,13,-,TRBJ1-5,-,CAWSVSSNQPQHF,TGTGCCTGGAGTGTCTCCAGCAATCAGCCCCAGCATTTT
TRBV6-6,15,-,TRBJ2-7,-,CASSYSTGDFHEQYF,TGTGCCAGCAGTTACTCCACAGGGGACTTCCACGAGCAGTACTTC
TRBV5-1,14,once,TRBJ2-5,-,CASSLGPGKETQYF,TGCGCCAGCAGCCTCGGGCCAGGGAAAGAGACCCAGTACTTC
TRBV7-2,18,-,TRBJ1-6,TRBD1,CASSARTGGRPYNSPLHF,TGTGCCAGCAGCGCCCGGACAGGGGGTCGCCCCTATAATTCACCCCTCCACTTT
TRBV21-1,16,-,TRBJ1-1,-,CASSKGLGQKNTEAFF,TGTGCCAGCAGCAAAGGCTTGGGACAGAAGAACACTGAAGCTTTCTTT
TRBV2,15,-,TRBJ2-7,TRBD1,CASSDRQGVSYEQYF,TGTGCCAGCAGTGACAGACAGGGGGTCTCCTACGAGCAGTACTTC
TRBV19,16,once,TRBJ1-1,TRBD1,CASRPLDRVVGTEAFF,TGTGCCAGTAGGCCTCTGGACAGGGTGGTTGGCACTGAAGCTTTCTTT
TRBV7-2,16,few,TRBJ1-1,-,CASSLDAGRTNTEAFF,TGTGCCAGCAGCTTAGATGCAGGGAGGACGAACACTGAAGCTTTCTTT
TRBV18,14,-,TRBJ1-2,-,CASSPKDRLYGYTF,TGTGCCAGCTCCCCAAAGGACAGACTCTATGGCTACACCTTC
TRBV19,15,-,TRBJ1-1,TRBD1,CASSRDRGIDTEAFF,TGTGCCAGTAGTAGGGACAGGGGGATTGACACTGAAGCTTTCTTT
TRBV5-1,15,few,TRBJ1-1,TRBD1,CASSLLTGGNTEAFF,TGCGCCAGCAGCTTGCTGACAGGGGGGAACACTGAAGCTTTCTTT
TRBV29-1,13,-,TRBJ2-1,TRBD2,CSVEVSGGDEQFF,TGCAGCGTTGAGGTTAGCGGGGGTGATGAGCAGTTCTTC
TRBV5-1,14,-,TRBJ1-1,-,CASSSEGGETEAFF,TGCGCCAGCAGCTCCGAAGGGGGGGAAACTGAAGCTTTCTTT
TRBV12-1,17,few,TRBJ1-2,-,CASSFVALRQIDYGYTF,TGTGCCAGCAGCTTTGTGGCCCTCAGACAGATCGACTATGGCTACACCTTC
TRBV18,14,once,TRBJ1-3,-,CASSPSGILNTIYF,TGTGCCAGCTCACCTTCAGGGATATTGAACACCATATATTTT
TRBV6-5,14,-,TRBJ1-4,-,CASSQRKENEKLFF,TGTGCCAGCAGCCAAAGAAAAGAGAATGAAAAACTGTTTTTT
TRBV2,16,-,TRBJ1-1,-,CASRIRRGLMNTEAFF,TGTGCCAGCAGGATAAGACGCGGACTCATGAACACTGAAGCTTTCTTT
TRBV9,16,-,TRBJ1-3,TRBD1,CASSVEEGAAGNTIYF,TGTGCCAGCAGCGTAGAGGAGGGGGCGGCTGGAAACACCATATATTTT
TRBV11-2,14,-,TRBJ2-7,TRBD1,CASSFQQGAGEQYF,TGTGCCAGCAGCTTCCAACAGGGGGCGGGAGAGCAGTACTTC
TRBV5-6,17,-,TRBJ1-2,-,CASSPDRGRNPNYGYTF,TGTGCCAGCAGCCCCGATCGAGGGCGGAACCCTAACTATGGCTACACCTTC